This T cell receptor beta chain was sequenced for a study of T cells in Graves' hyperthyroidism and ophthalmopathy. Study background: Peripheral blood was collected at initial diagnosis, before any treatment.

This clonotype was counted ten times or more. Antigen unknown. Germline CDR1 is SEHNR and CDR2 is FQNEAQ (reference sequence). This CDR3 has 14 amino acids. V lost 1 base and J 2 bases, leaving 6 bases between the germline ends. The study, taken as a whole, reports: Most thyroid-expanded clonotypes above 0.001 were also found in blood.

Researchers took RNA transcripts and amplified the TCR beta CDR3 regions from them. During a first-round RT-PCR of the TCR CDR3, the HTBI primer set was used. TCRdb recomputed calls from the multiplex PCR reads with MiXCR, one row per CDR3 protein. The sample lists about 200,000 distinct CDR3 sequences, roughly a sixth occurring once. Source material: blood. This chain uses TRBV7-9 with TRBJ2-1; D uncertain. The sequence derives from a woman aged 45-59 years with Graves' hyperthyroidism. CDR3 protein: CASSLVVAYNEQFF. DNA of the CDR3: TGTGCCAGCAGCTTAGTAGTTGCCTACAATGAGCAGTTCTTC.